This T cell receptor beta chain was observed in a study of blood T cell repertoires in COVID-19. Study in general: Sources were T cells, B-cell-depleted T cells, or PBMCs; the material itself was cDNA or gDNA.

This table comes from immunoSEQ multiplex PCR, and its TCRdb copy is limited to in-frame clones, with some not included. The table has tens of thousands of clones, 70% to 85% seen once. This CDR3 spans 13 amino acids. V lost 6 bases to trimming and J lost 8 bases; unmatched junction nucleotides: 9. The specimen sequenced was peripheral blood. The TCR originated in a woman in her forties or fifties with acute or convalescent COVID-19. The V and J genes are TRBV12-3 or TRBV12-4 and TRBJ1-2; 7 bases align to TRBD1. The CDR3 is CASRADRVVGYTF. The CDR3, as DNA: TGTGCCAGCAGGGCCGACAGGGTGGTAGGCTACACCTTC.